This is a list of T cell receptor beta chains from one sample in a study of blood T cell repertoires in COVID-19. Some clones are missing from TCRdb's copy, which holds only in-frame ones; the method was immunoSEQ multiplex PCR. Found here are a few hundred thousand clones, approximately 90% of them singletons; the top ten hold approximately 6%. The sample consisted of peripheral blood. The origin of the receptors is a man aged 60 to 69 who had recovered from COVID-19. Both conserved end residues are part of each CDR3. Fields, in order: J gene, clone size, D gene, V gene, CDR3 DNA, CDR3 protein. D genes are given only for firm matches. Expanded clones are given a class, and other clones once, few, many or no size at all.

J: TRBJ2-5; size: few; D: -; V: TRBV2; DNA: TGTGCCAGCAGAACCGACAGACAAGAGACCCAGTACTTC; CDR3: CASRTDRQETQYF
J: TRBJ2-7; size: -; D: -; V: TRBV6-5; DNA: TGTGCCGTGGGTTCTGCGAGGACAGTCTCCTACGAGCAGTACTTC; CDR3: CAVGSARTVSYEQYF
J: TRBJ1-1; size: -; D: -; V: TRBV2; DNA: TGTGCCAGCAGATCCGGAGGGCCCCAAGCTTTCTTT; CDR3: CASRSGGPQAFF
J: TRBJ2-3; size: -; D: TRBD2; V: TRBV7-2; DNA: TGTGCCAGCAGCTTAGAGCTGGCGGGGGGGAAAAGTTCAGATACGCAGTATTTT; CDR3: CASSLELAGGKSSDTQYF
J: TRBJ2-7; size: -; D: -; V: TRBV9; DNA: TGTGCCAGCAGCGTAGACCTACCAGGGGAGCAGTACTTC; CDR3: CASSVDLPGEQYF
J: TRBJ1-2; size: -; D: TRBD1; V: TRBV5-6; DNA: TGTGCCAGCAGCCTAAGGACAGGGAGGGCCAACGGCTACACCTTC; CDR3: CASSLRTGRANGYTF
J: TRBJ1-2; size: -; D: TRBD1; V: TRBV6-5; DNA: TGTGCCAGCAGACGGACAGGGATGCGGGGCTACACCTTC; CDR3: CASRRTGMRGYTF
J: TRBJ1-2; size: -; D: -; V: TRBV30; DNA: TGTGCCTCCCCGGGGTTAGCCGGTGGCTACACCTTC; CDR3: CASPGLAGGYTF
J: TRBJ1-1; size: once; D: TRBD1; V: TRBV28; DNA: TGTGCCAGCAAGGCAGGGGGGATGAACACTGAAGCTTTCTTT; CDR3: CASKAGGMNTEAFF
J: TRBJ1-1; size: many; D: -; V: TRBV12-3/TRBV12-4; DNA: TGTGCCAGCAGTTTTCACGGAGGGACTGAAGCTTTCTTT; CDR3: CASSFHGGTEAFF
J: TRBJ2-5; size: -; D: TRBD2; V: TRBV6-5; DNA: TGTGCCAGCAGTTCCGTAACTAGCGCCGAGACCCAGTACTTC; CDR3: CASSSVTSAETQYF
J: TRBJ2-7; size: -; D: TRBD2; V: TRBV19; DNA: TGTGCCAGTAGTAGTCCCGGGACTAATTTGCACGAGCAGTACTTC; CDR3: CASSSPGTNLHEQYF
J: TRBJ2-7; size: few; D: TRBD1; V: TRBV5-1; DNA: TGCGCCAGCAGCTTGGGACAGGGGAGGCCCTACGAGCAGTACTTC; CDR3: CASSLGQGRPYEQYF
J: TRBJ2-7; size: -; D: -; V: TRBV11-2; DNA: TGTGCCAGCAGCTTCATGATTCAGGGTTCCGAGCAGTACTTC; CDR3: CASSFMIQGSEQYF
J: TRBJ1-2; size: -; D: -; V: TRBV30; DNA: TGTGCCTGGAGTAACAGTTTTAACTATGGCTACACCTTC; CDR3: CAWSNSFNYGYTF
J: TRBJ1-2; size: -; D: -; V: TRBV7-9; DNA: TGTGCCAGCAGTCCGCAGGAAACAGGCTACACCTTC; CDR3: CASSPQETGYTF
J: TRBJ2-2; size: -; D: -; V: TRBV5-5; DNA: TGTGCCAGCAGCTCAGAGGGGGGGTACACCGGGGAGCTGTTTTTT; CDR3: CASSSEGGYTGELFF
J: TRBJ2-1; size: -; D: TRBD2; V: TRBV15; DNA: TGTGCCACCAGCAGAGGCCGGGAGGGAAATGAGCAGTTCTTC; CDR3: CATSRGREGNEQFF
J: TRBJ2-1; size: -; D: TRBD1; V: TRBV5-4; DNA: TGTGCCAGCAGCCCGGGACAGTCCGTACCAACTTGGTTCTTC; CDR3: CASSPGQSVPTWFF
J: TRBJ1-5; size: -; D: -; V: TRBV30; DNA: TGTGCCTGGACCGGACAGAGTAATCAGCCCCAGCATTTT; CDR3: CAWTGQSNQPQHF
J: TRBJ1-6; size: -; D: TRBD1; V: TRBV7-9; DNA: TGTGCCAGCAGCTTAGGGGACAGGGGGAATTCACCCCTCCACTTT; CDR3: CASSLGDRGNSPLHF
J: TRBJ1-1; size: -; D: -; V: TRBV9; DNA: TGTGCCAGCAGCGTAGCAGGTCCCCGGGGCACTGAAGCTTTCTTT; CDR3: CASSVAGPRGTEAFF
J: TRBJ2-5; size: -; D: TRBD2; V: TRBV10-3; DNA: TGTGCCATCAGTGAGACGGCGGGAGTCCTACAAGAGACCCAGTACTTC; CDR3: CAISETAGVLQETQYF
J: TRBJ1-2; size: -; D: -; V: TRBV19; DNA: TGTGCCAGTACCCCCACAGGGACTAACTATGGCTACACCTTC; CDR3: CASTPTGTNYGYTF
J: TRBJ1-6; size: -; D: -; V: TRBV9; DNA: TGTGCCAGCAGCTACCTGCCGGCCGGGGATCCCCTCCACTTT; CDR3: CASSYLPAGDPLHF
J: TRBJ1-2; size: -; D: -; V: TRBV27; DNA: TGTGCCAGCAGTCCCCTCCCGGGGAGGGGAGGAGGCTACACCTTC; CDR3: CASSPLPGRGGGYTF
J: TRBJ2-2; size: -; D: -; V: TRBV24-1; DNA: TGTGCCACCAGTGATGTGACGGGGTCTAACACCGGGGAGCTGTTTTTT; CDR3: CATSDVTGSNTGELFF
J: TRBJ1-1; size: -; D: -; V: TRBV9; DNA: TGTGCCAGCAGCGTAGGGGCAAATGCGATGGCTTTCTTT; CDR3: CASSVGANAMAFF